The 32 T cell receptor beta chains reported below all come from one sample, sequenced in a study of blood T cells in healthy people across ages. A second PCR, run for roughly 7 to 11 cycles, used a sample-barcoded 5' primer plus a J-beta primer mix. TCRdb re-analysed the 5' RACE reads in MiXCR, keeping a single row per CDR3 protein. The sample consists of around 970,000 distinct CDR3 sequences, roughly half of them appearing once. Sequencing was performed on blood. The receptor set was obtained from a woman aged 55-70 years in good health.

The genes are TRBV7-2 and TRBJ2-5; 8 bases match TRBD1. Germline V gene sequence: CDR1 SGHTA, CDR2 FQGNSA. The CDR3 consists of 16 residues. V trimming: 4 bases; J trimming: 0 bases; junction bases outside the gene matches: 7. In DNA form, the CDR3 reads TGTGCCAGCAGCTCCAGACAGGGGTCGTACCAAGAGACCCAGTACTTC. As protein: CASSSRQGSYQETQYF. Full variable domain (missing parts from reference TRBV7-2 and TRBJ2-5): GAGVSQSPSNKVTEKGKDVELRCDPISGHTALYWYRQSLGQGLEFLIYFQGNSAPDKSGLPSDRFSAERTGGSVSTLTIQRTQQEDSAVYLCASSSRQGSYQETQYFGPGTRLLVL.

This rearrangement joins TRBV7-2 to TRBJ1-3; D gene unclear. This CDR3 spans 14 amino acids. V was cut by 7 bases and J by 1 base, with 11 bases left in between. Looked up from germline, CDR1 is SGHTA and CDR2 is FQGNSA. In nucleotides, the CDR3 is TGTGCCAGCACCCTCAACCCGTCTGGAAACACCATATATTTT. It encodes CASTLNPSGNTIYF.

The rearrangement joins TRBV9 to TRBJ2-1; D may be TRBD2 (5 bases). The V end was cut by 1 base, the J end by 1 base, with 9 bases between. Germline CDR1 reads SGDLS; CDR2 reads YYNGEE. This CDR3 has 15 amino acids. The CDR3 DNA follows: TGTGCCAGCAGCGTAAAACTAGATTCCTACAATGAGCAGTTCTTC. Translation gives CASSVKLDSYNEQFF. The complete variable domain, with remaining parts taken from reference TRBV9 and TRBJ2-1, reads DSGVTQTPKHLITATGQRVTLRCSPRSGDLSVYWYQQSLDQGLQFLIQYYNGEERAKGNILERFSAQQFPDLHSELNLSSLELGDSALYFCASSVKLDSYNEQFFGPGTRLTVL.

The chain joins TRBV20-1 to TRBJ2-7, with D tentatively TRBD1 (6 bases). The germline V gene encodes CDR1 DFQATT and CDR2 SNEGSKA (reference sequence). Trimming cost V 4 bases and J 7 bases, with 23 bases left between them. This CDR3 is 15 amino acids long. CDR3 sequence (DNA): TGCAGTGCTAATTCCGGGACAAGCTCCTACAATGAGCAGTACTTC. Its protein product is CSANSGTSSYNEQYF.

The J gene is TRBJ2-1, the V gene TRBV6-6; TRBD2 aligns across 7 bases. The CDR3 length is 15 residues. Germline-derived CDR1 and CDR2 are MNHNY and SVGAGI (reference sequence). V was clipped by 4 bases and J by 9 bases; unmatched bases: 12. The CDR3 sequence: CASSSGSGLRGEQFF. The CDR3 DNA sequence: TGTGCCAGCAGTTCCGGTAGCGGGCTGAGGGGTGAGCAGTTCTTC.

This rearrangement joins TRBV12-3 or TRBV12-4 to TRBJ2-3, with 7 positions matching TRBD1. The ends lost 6 bases at V and 4 bases at J; junction bases unmatched: 7. The CDR3 has 14 amino acids. CDR3 DNA sequence: TGTGCCAGCAGGCCTAGGGGGCGGGCAGATACGCAGTATTTT. Protein product: CASRPRGRADTQYF.

The chain is built from TRBV20-1 and TRBJ2-2; TRBD2 agrees at 7 bases. The CDR3 length is 15 residues. Germline V CDR1 and CDR2: DFQATT, SNEGSKA (reference sequence). The V gene end was trimmed by 3 bases and the J gene end by 5 bases; junction bases not matched to a gene: 9. The CDR3 bases are TGCAGTGCTAGCCGCCCGGGAGGACGAACCGGGGAGCTGTTTTTT. Protein product: CSASRPGGRTGELFF.

This clonotype was counted a few times. The rearrangement uses TRBV29-1 and TRBJ2-7; 7 bases are shared with TRBD1. Germline CDR1 and CDR2: SQVTM and ANQGSEA. V gave up 6 bases and J gave up 0 bases; unmatched junction bases: 8. The CDR3 has 14 residues. CDR3 loop: CSVTDRHNSYEQYF. CDR3 nucleotides: TGCAGCGTAACGGACAGGCATAACTCCTACGAGCAGTACTTC.

J is TRBJ1-2 and V is TRBV6-5, with TRBD1 as a possible D gene (5 bases). Germline values: CDR1 MNHEY, CDR2 SVGAGI. The CDR3 runs to 15 residues. The V and J ends lost 6 bases and 4 bases respectively, with 18 bases between them. The CDR3 DNA is TGTGCCAGCAGCCGGGGCCCCGGAAAGGTCTATGGCTACACCTTC. Protein product: CASSRGPGKVYGYTF.

The chain combines TRBV28 with TRBJ2-3, with TRBD2 identical over 7 bases. The V gene's germline CDR1 is MDHEN and CDR2 SYDVKM. This CDR3 contains 16 residues. V was pared by 6 bases and J by 0 bases, with 9 bases of the junction left unmatched. The CDR3 loop reads CASSWDYLSSTDTQYF. The CDR3 DNA reads as TGTGCCAGCAGCTGGGACTATCTCAGTAGCACAGATACGCAGTATTTT.

The chain is built from TRBV28 and TRBJ2-3; possibly TRBD1 for D (5 bases). CDR3 length equals 14 residues. The V end was cut by 6 bases, the J end by 2 bases, with 12 bases between. CDR1 and CDR2 from the germline V gene are MDHEN and SYDVKM. The CDR3 spells CASSAGPYTDTQYF. CDR3 nucleotide sequence: TGTGCCAGCAGCGCAGGGCCTTACACAGATACGCAGTATTTT.

The chain uses TRBV2 and TRBJ2-5, with D possibly TRBD2 on 5 matching bases. V lost 3 bases and J 9 bases, leaving 14 bases between the germline ends. CDR3 size: 13 residues. The germline CDR1 and CDR2 sequences are SNHLY and FYNNEI. CDR3 region: CASSDDYLGSQYF. The CDR3 nucleotides are TGTGCCAGCAGTGATGACTATTTAGGGTCCCAGTACTTC.

This clonotype appeared a few times. The rearrangement links TRBV4-3 to TRBJ1-1, with TRBD1 matching over 9 bases. The CDR3 contains 14 residues. Trimming took 2 bases from V and 6 from J; bases not matched to a gene: 4. CDR1 is LGHNA and CDR2 is YSLEER in the germline V gene. CDR3 DNA: TGCGCCAGCAGCCAACACGGGACAGGGTCTGAAGCTTTCTTT. Translating it yields CASSQHGTGSEAFF.

This chain joins TRBV27 and TRBJ1-2; 7 nucleotides match TRBD1. The V and J ends lost 5 bases and 3 bases, in that order; junction bases with no gene match: 12. This CDR3 has 16 amino acids. Germline V gene sequence: CDR1 MNHEY, CDR2 SMNVEV (reference sequence). In nucleotides, the CDR3 is TGTGCCAGCAGTGATTTCCAGACAGGGTGGGACTATGGCTACACCTTC. This codes for CASSDFQTGWDYGYTF.

This rearrangement joins TRBV14 to TRBJ2-1, with 12 bases fitting TRBD2. There are 15 residues in the CDR3. CDR1 and CDR2 (germline): SGHDN, FVKESK. V gave up 4 bases and J gave up 8 bases; unmatched junction bases: 6. As DNA, the CDR3 is TGTGCCAGCAGCCTAGGACTAGCGGGATACGATGAGCAGTTCTTC. Translated, it gives CASSLGLAGYDEQFF.

This chain connects TRBV7-2 to TRBJ1-2; 9 nucleotides line up with TRBD1. V lost 5 bases, J lost 3 bases, and 10 bases stayed unmatched. The CDR3 is made up of 16 amino acids. Germline V gene lookup returns CDR1 SGHTA and CDR2 FQGNSA. The CDR3 DNA is TGTGCCAGCAGCCACTCCGCCGGGACAGGGTACTATGGCTACACCTTC. Translated: CASSHSAGTGYYGYTF. The entire variable domain, with the rest obtained from reference TRBV7-2 and TRBJ1-2, is as follows: GAGVSQSPSNKVTEKGKDVELRCDPISGHTALYWYRQSLGQGLEFLIYFQGNSAPDKSGLPSDRFSAERTGGSVSTLTIQRTQQEDSAVYLCASSHSAGTGYYGYTFGSGTRLTVV.

This clonotype was recorded only once. The chain uses TRBV18 and TRBJ2-5; D gene unclear. Trimming pared 4 bases from V and 11 bases from J, leaving 20 bases between. Germline V gene sequence: CDR1 KGHSH, CDR2 LQKENI. The CDR3 has 14 amino acids. The CDR3 spells CASSLTDGYNEQYF. The CDR3 DNA reads TGTGCCAGCTCACTAACAGACGGGTACAATGAGCAGTACTTC.

V is TRBV7-2 and J is TRBJ2-1; 7 positions match TRBD2. Germline loops: CDR1 SGHTA, CDR2 FQGNSA. The J segment lost 15 bases and the V segment lost 1 base, leaving 18 bases of the junction unmatched. The CDR3 runs 16 residues. The CDR3 loop is CASSLVGRGGSVYAFF. The CDR3 DNA is TGTGCCAGCAGCTTAGTCGGGCGGGGCGGGAGTGTTTATGCGTTCTTC.

This clonotype was seen only a few times. The chain uses TRBV7-2 and TRBJ1-1; D remains unclear. Germline V gene data show CDR1 as SGHTA and CDR2 as FQGNSA. Trimming took off 7 bases at V and 0 bases at J, with 9 bases between the two ends. This CDR3 is built from 13 residues. The CDR3 sequence is CASTSYLNTEAFF. DNA for the CDR3: TGTGCCAGCACCTCTTACTTGAACACTGAAGCTTTCTTT.

CDR3 DNA: TGCAGTGCTACGGCAAAACAAGACTACGAGCAGTACTTC. It codes for CSATAKQDYEQYF. The genes are TRBV20-1 and TRBJ2-7, with D unclear. CDR3 length: 13 residues. Trimming removed 4 bases from V and 3 bases from J, with 13 bases in between. Germline CDR1 and CDR2: DFQATT and SNEGSKA (reference sequence).

V usage is TRBV25-1 and J usage is TRBJ2-4; D is unresolved. Germline CDR1 and CDR2: MGHDK and SYGVNS. With 2 bases removed from V and 1 base from J, the gap between germline ends came to 15 bases. The CDR3 loop spans 17 amino acids. The CDR3 reads CASSEVEAGSAKNIQYF. In nucleotides, the CDR3 is TGTGCCAGCAGTGAAGTTGAGGCAGGATCGGCCAAAAACATTCAGTACTTC. Looking up the rest from reference TRBV25-1 and TRBJ2-4 gives the full variable domain: EADIYQTPRYLVIGTGKKITLECSQTMGHDKMYWYQQDPGMELHLIHYSYGVNSTEKGDLSSESTVSRIRTEHFPLTLESARPSHTSQYLCASSEVEAGSAKNIQYFGAGTRLSVL.

This clonotype was counted only a few times. The CDR3 loop reads CASMGESSNYGYTF. In DNA, the CDR3 is TGTGCCAGCATGGGAGAATCCTCCAACTATGGCTACACCTTC. This chain joins TRBV2 and TRBJ1-2; D is ambiguous. The CDR3 is 14 residues long. V was cut by 7 bases and J by 2 bases, with 14 bases left in between. The germline CDR1 and CDR2 sequences are SNHLY and FYNNEI.

This clonotype was counted once. One base away lies a much larger clone, so this may be a sequencing read error. The rearrangement links TRBV29-1 to TRBJ2-7; D ambiguous. The CDR3 runs to 13 residues. CDR1 SQVTM and CDR2 ANQGSEA come from the germline V gene. Trimming cost V 1 base and J 5 bases, with 12 bases left between them. The CDR3 DNA reads TGCAGCGTTGAAGCGGACGGACCCAACGAGCAGTACTTC. Protein product: CSVEADGPNEQYF.

V is TRBV6-2 or TRBV6-3 and J is TRBJ2-5; TRBD2 aligns across 7 bases. V was pared by 5 bases and J by 2 bases, with 8 bases of the junction left unmatched. Germline loops: CDR1 MNHEY, CDR2 SVGEGT. This CDR3 is 15 amino acids long. This CDR3 reads CASSPGLTVQETQYF. CDR3 sequence (DNA): TGTGCCAGCAGTCCGGGACTAACAGTGCAAGAGACCCAGTACTTC.

This chain uses TRBV5-6 with TRBJ2-3; D unclear. The germline V gene encodes CDR1 SGHDT and CDR2 YYEEEE. Trimming took 7 bases from V and 6 from J, leaving 18 bases between them. The CDR3 spans 14 residues. In nucleotides, the CDR3 is TGTGCCAGCGGTCGGAAGCTCCTTTCGGATACGCAGTATTTT. Residues: CASGRKLLSDTQYF.

The chain has TRBV4-2 and TRBJ1-4; weak D call: TRBD1 (6 bases). The CDR3 extends over 15 amino acids. V dropped 4 bases and J dropped 8 bases, with 17 bases sitting between them. The germline V gene has CDR1 LGHNA and CDR2 YNFKEQ. This CDR3 reads CASSLTGTPAEKLFF. CDR3 in DNA: TGTGCCAGCAGCCTTACCGGGACACCGGCCGAAAAACTGTTTTTT.

The rearrangement joins TRBV2 to TRBJ2-3; 11 bases are shared with TRBD1. The germline gives CDR1 SNHLY, CDR2 FYNNEI. Trimming at V came to 5 bases and at J to 5 bases, leaving 6 bases not matched to a gene. This CDR3 comprises 15 residues. CDR3 nucleotides: TGTGCCAGCAGTTCGGACAGGGGGCAATTAGATACGCAGTATTTT. Protein: CASSSDRGQLDTQYF.

This clonotype showed up just once. The rearrangement uses TRBV20-1 and TRBJ2-3; possible D gene TRBD2, 6 bases. The germline CDR1 and CDR2 sequences are DFQATT and SNEGSKA (reference sequence). The V end lost 5 bases, the J end lost 2 bases, and 17 bases lay between the germline ends. The CDR3 is 15 residues long. DNA for the CDR3: TGCAGTGCTGCAGACCGGGGAGGACCCACAGATACGCAGTATTTT. Translated: CSAADRGGPTDTQYF.

The chain links TRBV6-2 or TRBV6-3 to TRBJ2-7; maybe TRBD1 (6 bases). CDR3 length: 13 amino acids. V dropped 2 bases and J dropped 4 bases, with 9 bases sitting between them. From germline, CDR1 is MNHEY and CDR2 SVGEGT. CDR3 amino acids: CASSYDRRYEQYF. In nucleotides, the CDR3 is TGTGCCAGCAGTTACGACAGGCGTTACGAGCAGTACTTC.

The rearrangement links TRBV2 to TRBJ2-6; D unresolved. This CDR3 has 17 residues. Trimming stripped 2 bases from V and 11 bases from J, with 22 bases between. CDR1 and CDR2 (germline): SNHLY, FYNNEI. The CDR3 DNA is TGTGCCAGCAGTGAAAGTAAAGAGGCAGTCCGAATAGACGTCCTGACTTTC. It yields the protein CASSESKEAVRIDVLTF.

The rearrangement joins TRBV14 to TRBJ2-3; TRBD2 matches at 8 bases. V dropped 0 bases and J dropped 4; count of bases not matched to a gene: 6. There are 16 residues in the CDR3. Germline-derived CDR1 and CDR2 are SGHDN and FVKESK. CDR3 region: CASSQEVAGLSDTQYF. DNA of the CDR3: TGTGCCAGCAGCCAAGAGGTAGCGGGATTGTCAGATACGCAGTATTTT.

The rearrangement joins TRBV12-3 or TRBV12-4 to TRBJ1-2; D might be TRBD1 (5 bases). This CDR3 is 12 amino acids long. V lost 10 bases and J lost 4, with 13 bases in between. The CDR3, as DNA: TGTGCCACCAAACAGGCCTTCTATGGCTACACCTTC. Translation: CATKQAFYGYTF.